This TCR beta chain is drawn from a study of shared clonotypes between healthy human individuals. Points on this clone: Its specificity is not known.

Study observations and caveats: Despite large depth, rarefaction showed incomplete sorted-subset sequencing.

Over several immunoSEQ plates, each subset's genomic DNA was distributed in even portions. Some 30,000 T cell genomes, or approximately 190 ng DNA, went into the sorted-subset replicate PCRs. TCRdb's table, derived via immunoSEQ multiplex PCR, lists solely in-frame clones and lacks some. The sample contains some 2.1 million clones, 90% to 95% of which appear only once. Germline values: CDR1 SGHTS, CDR2 YDEGEE. The V end was cut by 2 bases, the J end by 0 bases, with 9 bases between. The CDR3 has 14 residues. The gene calls are TRBV5-8 and TRBJ2-7; D gene uncertain. What was sequenced was naive CD4+ T cells sorted from blood. This sample's subset: CD45RA+ positively selected. This sequence was found in a young man in good health. CDR3 nucleotides: TGTGCCAGCAGCTTCGAGGCAGCCTCCTACGAGCAGTACTTC. This sequence encodes CASSFEAASYEQYF.